This T cell receptor (beta chain) appears in the sequencing data of a study of blood T cell repertoires in COVID-19. Libraries were prepared by immunoSEQ multiplex PCR; TCRdb keeps only in-frame clonotypes and omits some of them. The sample holds a few hundred thousand clones, roughly nine tenths seen once. The germline V gene has CDR1 SGHTA and CDR2 FQGTGA. The CDR3 totals 13 residues. The trim removed 5 bases at V and 7 bases at J, leaving 6 bases unmatched. The sample was PBMCs or T cells enriched from blood (not recorded which). The clonotype originates from a man younger than 30 who had recovered from COVID-19. J is TRBJ1-2 and V is TRBV7-3, with 8 nucleotides matching TRBD1. CDR3 DNA sequence: TGTGCCAGCAGCCTGGACAGGGCGGGTGGCTACACCTTC. Its translation: CASSLDRAGGYTF.